A selection of T cell receptor beta chains follows, all from one sample in a study of immune evolution from preneoplasia to lung adenocarcinoma. Sequenced by immunoSEQ multiplex PCR; TCRdb stores in-frame clones only, minus some. Of 5,000 or so clones listed, 70% to 80% are singletons. Sample: FFPE minimally invasive lung adenocarcinoma tissue. Source of these receptors: a person aged 55-80 years with lung adenocarcinoma. Both conserved end residues are part of each CDR3. The order of the fields is D gene, J gene, V gene, clone size, CDR3 DNA, CDR3 protein. A D gene is named only where the DNA matches it firmly. A clone size is listed for some rows: how often the clone was seen (once, few, many), or a class if it is expanded.

NA | TRBJ2-2 | TRBV28 | once | TGTGCCAGCGGGCGGAGGGAGCTGTTTTTT | CASGRRELFF
NA | TRBJ2-7 | TRBV28 | NA | TGTGCCAGCAGTTTAGTCGGTACCTACGAGCAGTACTTC | CASSLVGTYEQYF
NA | TRBJ1-1 | TRBV6-4 | NA | TGTGCCAGCAGTGTATCGCAGCAGACTGAAGCTTTCTTT | CASSVSQQTEAFF
NA | TRBJ2-7 | TRBV30 | once | TGTGCCTGGAGTGTACCGACTAACCACGAGCAGTACTTC | CAWSVPTNHEQYF
TRBD2 | TRBJ2-7 | TRBV29-1 | NA | TGCAGCGTTGAAGGTGGACAGGGGACTAGCGGGAGGCCCGAGCAGTACTTC | CSVEGGQGTSGRPEQYF
NA | TRBJ1-1 | TRBV30 | NA | TGTGCCTGGAACGGAAACACTGAAGCTTTCTTT | CAWNGNTEAFF
NA | TRBJ1-1 | TRBV30 | NA | TGTGCCTGGAGTGCGGGACCGCGGAACACTGAAGCTTTCTTT | CAWSAGPRNTEAFF
NA | TRBJ2-2 | TRBV7-3 | NA | TGTGCCAGCAGCTTAAGTCCCTATAGTACCGGGGAGCTGTTTTTT | CASSLSPYSTGELFF
NA | TRBJ2-5 | TRBV25-1 | NA | TGTGCCAGTCGAACACCTTCGGGTGAGACCCAGTACTTC | CASRTPSGETQYF
NA | TRBJ1-2 | TRBV7-2 | NA | TGTGCCAGCAGCCCCGCCCCCCTCTATGGCTACACCTTC | CASSPAPLYGYTF
TRBD2 | TRBJ2-7 | TRBV11-2 | NA | TGTGCCAGCAGCATCTGGGGGGAGGGCGAGCAGTACTTC | CASSIWGEGEQYF
TRBD2 | TRBJ2-3 | TRBV19 | NA | TGTGCCAGTAGTCGAACCGCGGCGGGAGGAGGGACAGATACGCAGTATTTT | CASSRTAAGGGTDTQYF
TRBD2 | TRBJ2-7 | TRBV19 | few | TGTGCCAGTAGTTGGCGGGAGGATCAGTACTTC | CASSWREDQYF
TRBD2 | TRBJ2-3 | TRBV9 | few | TGTGCCAGCAGCCCCCGGATAGCGGGAGGGGGAGGAGACACAGATACGCAGTATTTT | CASSPRIAGGGGDTDTQYF
NA | TRBJ1-1 | TRBV28 | NA | TGTGCCAGCAGTTTCACCGGGGGGGGGCCTATGAACACTGAAGCTTTCTTT | CASSFTGGGPMNTEAFF
TRBD2 | TRBJ2-7 | TRBV4-2 | NA | TGTGCCAGCAGCCTACAACTAGCGGGGTCCTACGAGCAGTACTTC | CASSLQLAGSYEQYF
NA | TRBJ2-7 | TRBV5-4 | few | TGTGCCAGCAGCTTGGAGGGGGGGGACGAGCAGTACTTC | CASSLEGGDEQYF
TRBD2 | TRBJ2-1 | TRBV11-1 | NA | TGTGCCAGCAGCTTAGTAGCGGGAAGCTCCTACAATGAGCAGTTCTTC | CASSLVAGSSYNEQFF
NA | TRBJ2-7 | TRBV5-1 | once | TGCGCCAGCAGCTTGGACGGTACTAGCTACTACGAGCAGTACTTC | CASSLDGTSYYEQYF
NA | TRBJ2-3 | TRBV5-5 | NA | TGTGCCAGCAGCTCTGGGACACTCACAGATACGCAGTATTTT | CASSSGTLTDTQYF
NA | TRBJ2-7 | TRBV5-1 | NA | TGCGCCAGCAGCTTGGAGGGCAGGGCCAGCTCCTACGAGCAGTACTTC | CASSLEGRASSYEQYF
NA | TRBJ2-3 | TRBV29-1 | few | TGCAGCGTTGAGAGGAGAGGGAGCACAGATACGCAGTATTTT | CSVERRGSTDTQYF
NA | TRBJ2-7 | TRBV5-1 | NA | TGCGCCAGCAGCTTTTCCGAGGTCTACGAGCAGTACTTC | CASSFSEVYEQYF
NA | TRBJ1-4 | TRBV2 | NA | TGTGCCAGCAGACCCACGGACGGAAATGAAAAACTGTTTTTT | CASRPTDGNEKLFF
TRBD2 | TRBJ2-3 | TRBV5-8 | once | TGTGCCAGCAGCCCCGGTGGGGGGGCAGATACGCAGTATTTT | CASSPGGGADTQYF
NA | TRBJ2-7 | TRBV6-1 | NA | TGTGCCAGTACTGACAACTACGAGCAGTACTTC | CASTDNYEQYF
TRBD2 | TRBJ2-7 | TRBV19 | NA | TGTGCCAGTAGTATTAGCGGGAGGGCCCACGAGCAGTACTTC | CASSISGRAHEQYF
NA | TRBJ2-7 | TRBV30 | NA | TGTGCCTGGAGCGCACTAGGTGCCGAGCAGTACTTC | CAWSALGAEQYF
TRBD2 | TRBJ2-7 | TRBV10-3 | NA | TGTGCCATCAGTGATGGTAGCGGGAGGTACGAGCAGTACTTC | CAISDGSGRYEQYF
NA | TRBJ2-7 | TRBV7-2 | few | TGTGCCAGCAAGGGGGGGAGCTACGAGCAGTACTTC | CASKGGSYEQYF
NA | TRBJ1-1 | TRBV20-1 | NA | TGCAGTGCTAGAGATAATTCAGCTTTCTTT | CSARDNSAFF
NA | TRBJ2-2 | TRBV18 | NA | TGTGCCAGCTCAACCACCGTAGGTGCGAACACCGGGGAGCTGTTTTTT | CASSTTVGANTGELFF
TRBD1 | TRBJ2-1 | TRBV7-9 | NA | TGTGCCAGCAGAACGACAGGGGTACCTGATGAGCAGTTCTTC | CASRTTGVPDEQFF
TRBD2 | TRBJ2-5 | TRBV6-5 | NA | TGTGCCAGCACTACTAGCGGGAGTGTGACCCAGTACTTC | CASTTSGSVTQYF
NA | TRBJ1-2 | TRBV10-3 | NA | TGTGCCATCAGTGAGTCGCGGAATGCGGGGGAAGGCTACACCTTC | CAISESRNAGEGYTF
TRBD1 | TRBJ1-2 | TRBV6-1 | NA | TGTGCCAGCAGTAGATACGGGACAGTGACCTATGGCTACACCTTC | CASSRYGTVTYGYTF
NA | TRBJ1-2 | TRBV28 | NA | TGTGCCAGCAGTTTGGTCCCGACCCTTAGTGGCTACACCTTC | CASSLVPTLSGYTF
NA | TRBJ2-6 | TRBV7-3 | NA | TGTGCCAGCAGCCGTGCCAGGGGCAGCTCTGGGGCCAACGTCCTGACTTTC | CASSRARGSSGANVLTF
NA | TRBJ2-7 | TRBV9 | NA | TGTGCCAGCAGCGTAGAAGGCACGGTGGACGAGCAGTACTTC | CASSVEGTVDEQYF
NA | TRBJ2-7 | TRBV28 | NA | TGTGCCAGCAGTCAGGTAGTCGGGACGGTGAAGGACGAGCAGTACTTC | CASSQVVGTVKDEQYF
TRBD2 | TRBJ2-3 | TRBV2 | NA | TGTGCCAGCCTGTCAGCGGGAGGAGATACGCAGTATTTT | CASLSAGGDTQYF
NA | TRBJ1-3 | TRBV12-5 | NA | TGTGCTAGTGGCTCCCCGGGAAACACCATATATTTT | CASGSPGNTIYF
NA | TRBJ1-2 | TRBV6-5 | NA | TGTGCCAGCAGTGCCGACAGCCGCTATGGCTACACCTTC | CASSADSRYGYTF
TRBD2 | TRBJ2-5 | TRBV9 | NA | TGTGCCAGCAGCGTAGGCAGCGGGAGGGCCGGTTTGGAGACCCAGTACTTC | CASSVGSGRAGLETQYF
TRBD2 | TRBJ2-3 | TRBV7-7 | NA | TGTGCTAGGTCCGGGACTAGCGTAGATACGCAGTATTTT | CARSGTSVDTQYF
NA | TRBJ1-1 | TRBV14 | NA | TGTGCCAGCAGCCCTCTCGTGGGGACACAGAACACTGAAGCTTTCTTT | CASSPLVGTQNTEAFF